One T cell receptor beta chain is described in this entry. No antigen is known for it. Assay used: immunoSEQ multiplex PCR; TCRdb lists only in-frame clones, some missing. The table records some 140,000 clones, 70% to 90% of them present only once. The data originate from a study of cytomegalovirus exposure and HLA in healthy donors. Whole-study findings and limits: According to reports, the classifier identified cytomegalovirus status with high specificity and sensitivity. The study flagged some 170 TCR beta chains as cytomegalovirus-associated. Later, an analysis found that TCR clusters from the first cohort tended to co-occur in the approximately 130 validation repertoires. Rare TCR sequences predominated, though certain public TCRs were found in many donors.

From germline, CDR1 is SSHAT and CDR2 FNYEAQ (reference sequence). Deletions cut 6 bases from V and 4 bases from J, with 9 bases between. The CDR3 sequence is 13 residues long. The chain recombines TRBV7-7 with TRBJ2-2; TRBD2 might be the D (6 bases). The sample was PBMCs. This receptor was identified in a man aged 18 to 30 in good health and CMV-seronegative. CDR3 region: CASRGGSTGELFF. CDR3 sequence (DNA): TGTGCCAGCAGGGGGGGTTCCACCGGGGAGCTGTTTTTT.